This T cell receptor (beta chain) was profiled in a study of cytotoxic CD8 clonotypes in ibrutinib-treated CLL. Points from the study as a whole: Once treatment began, public clonotypes, which were uncommon, contracted or stayed stable. Age-matched healthy donor levels were exceeded by baseline clonality, which tracked circulating CD8+ T-cell counts. Clonality was higher at ibrutinib response and returned toward baseline at progression.

Depth targeted 1 in 200,000 to 1 in 1 million T cells, averaging 10x coverage per clonotype. This table comes from immunoSEQ multiplex PCR, and its TCRdb copy is limited to in-frame clones, with some not included. Among tens of thousands of clones listed, 69% were seen once. Germline-derived CDR1 and CDR2 are MGHRA and YSYEKL. This CDR3 comprises 18 residues. V shed 0 bases and J shed 6 bases, with 21 bases lying between them. Notes on this clone: Its target is unknown.

The chain couples TRBV4-1 to TRBJ1-5, with D hard to call. This TCR was sampled from a human donor with chronic lymphocytic leukemia. The source was PBMCs, collected before ibrutinib treatment. DNA of the CDR3: TGCGCCAGCAGCCAAGAAGGGAATTTGGAGCTCTCCAGTCAGCCCCAGCATTTT. Its protein is CASSQEGNLELSSQPQHF.